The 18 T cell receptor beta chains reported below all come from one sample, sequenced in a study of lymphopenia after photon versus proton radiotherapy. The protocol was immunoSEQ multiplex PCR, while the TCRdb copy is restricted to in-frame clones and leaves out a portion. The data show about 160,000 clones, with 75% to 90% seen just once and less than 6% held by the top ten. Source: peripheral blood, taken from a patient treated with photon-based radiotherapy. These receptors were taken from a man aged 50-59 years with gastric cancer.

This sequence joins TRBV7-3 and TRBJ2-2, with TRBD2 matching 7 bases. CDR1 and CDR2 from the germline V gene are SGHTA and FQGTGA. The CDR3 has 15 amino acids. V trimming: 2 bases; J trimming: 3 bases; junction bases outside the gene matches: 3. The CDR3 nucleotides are TGTGCCAGCAGCTTAGCGGGAGTAGACACCGGGGAGCTGTTTTTT. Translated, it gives CASSLAGVDTGELFF.

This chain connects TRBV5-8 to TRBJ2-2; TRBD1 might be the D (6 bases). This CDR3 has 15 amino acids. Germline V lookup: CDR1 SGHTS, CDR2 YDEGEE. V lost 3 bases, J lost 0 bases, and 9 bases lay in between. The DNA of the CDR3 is TGTGCCAGCAGCTACCGGACAGCGAACACCGGGGAGCTGTTTTTT. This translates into CASSYRTANTGELFF.

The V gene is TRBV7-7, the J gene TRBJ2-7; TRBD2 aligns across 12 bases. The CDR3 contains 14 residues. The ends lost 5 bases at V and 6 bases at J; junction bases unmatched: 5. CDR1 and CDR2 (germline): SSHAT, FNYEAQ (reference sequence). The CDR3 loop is CASSPSGRAAEQYF. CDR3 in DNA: TGTGCCAGCAGCCCTAGCGGGAGGGCCGCCGAGCAGTACTTC.

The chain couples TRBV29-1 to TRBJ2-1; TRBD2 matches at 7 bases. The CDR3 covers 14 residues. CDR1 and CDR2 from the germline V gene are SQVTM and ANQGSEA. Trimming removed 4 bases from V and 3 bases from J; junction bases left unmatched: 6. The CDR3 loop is CSVGKGLGYNEQFF. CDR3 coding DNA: TGCAGCGTTGGAAAAGGACTAGGCTACAATGAGCAGTTCTTC.

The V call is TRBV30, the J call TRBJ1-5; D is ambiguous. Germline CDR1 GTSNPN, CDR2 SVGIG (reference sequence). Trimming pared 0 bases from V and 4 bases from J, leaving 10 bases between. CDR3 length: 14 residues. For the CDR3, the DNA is TGTGCCTGGAGTGTACAGAGTGGGAATCAGCCCCAGCATTTT. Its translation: CAWSVQSGNQPQHF.

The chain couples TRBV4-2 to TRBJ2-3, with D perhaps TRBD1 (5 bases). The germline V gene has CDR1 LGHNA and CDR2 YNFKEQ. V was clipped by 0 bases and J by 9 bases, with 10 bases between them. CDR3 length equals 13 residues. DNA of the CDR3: TGTGCCAGCAGCCAAGATTGGGGCCCGACGCAGTATTTT. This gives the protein CASSQDWGPTQYF.

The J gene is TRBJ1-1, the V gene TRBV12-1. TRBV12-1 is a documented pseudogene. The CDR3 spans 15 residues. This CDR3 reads CASSSTKTVGTEAFF. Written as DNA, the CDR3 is TGTGCCAGCAGCTCCACCAAAACCGTAGGCACTGAAGCTTTCTTT.

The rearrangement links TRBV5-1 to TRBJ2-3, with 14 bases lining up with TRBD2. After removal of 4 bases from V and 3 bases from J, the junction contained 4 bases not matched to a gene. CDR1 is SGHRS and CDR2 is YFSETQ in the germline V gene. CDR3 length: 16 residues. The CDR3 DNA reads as TGCGCCAGCAGCATCGGGACTAGCGGGAGTACAGATACGCAGTATTTT. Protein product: CASSIGTSGSTDTQYF.

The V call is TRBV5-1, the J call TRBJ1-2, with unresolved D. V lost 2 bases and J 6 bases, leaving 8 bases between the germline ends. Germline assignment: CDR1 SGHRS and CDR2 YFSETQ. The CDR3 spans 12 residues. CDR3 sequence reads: CASSLEGDGYTF. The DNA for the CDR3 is TGCGCCAGCAGCTTAGAAGGTGATGGCTACACCTTC.

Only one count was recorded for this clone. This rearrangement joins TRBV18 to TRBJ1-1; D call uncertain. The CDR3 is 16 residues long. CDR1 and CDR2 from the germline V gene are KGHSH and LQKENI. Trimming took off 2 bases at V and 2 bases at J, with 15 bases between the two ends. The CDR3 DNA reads TGTGCCAGCTCACCATTGTCTAGTTGGTTTAACACTGAAGCTTTCTTT. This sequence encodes CASSPLSSWFNTEAFF.

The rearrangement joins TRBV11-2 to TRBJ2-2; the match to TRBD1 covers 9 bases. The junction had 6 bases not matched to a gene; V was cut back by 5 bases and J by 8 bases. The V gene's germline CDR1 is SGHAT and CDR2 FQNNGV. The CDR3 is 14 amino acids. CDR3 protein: CASSAVQGAGELFF. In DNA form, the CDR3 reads TGTGCCAGCAGCGCAGTACAGGGGGCAGGGGAGCTGTTTTTT.

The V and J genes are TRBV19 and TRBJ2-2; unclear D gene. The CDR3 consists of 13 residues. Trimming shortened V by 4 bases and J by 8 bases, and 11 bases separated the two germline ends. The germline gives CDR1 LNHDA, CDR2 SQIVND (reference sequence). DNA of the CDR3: TGTGCCAGTAGTACAGTCCCTGTGGGGGAGCTGTTTTTT. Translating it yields CASSTVPVGELFF.

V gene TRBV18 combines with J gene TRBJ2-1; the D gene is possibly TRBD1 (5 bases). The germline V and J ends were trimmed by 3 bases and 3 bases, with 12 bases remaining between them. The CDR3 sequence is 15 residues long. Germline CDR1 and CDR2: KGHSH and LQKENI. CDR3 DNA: TGTGCCAGCTCACCGGGCAGGGTCCTCTACAATGAGCAGTTCTTC. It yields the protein CASSPGRVLYNEQFF.

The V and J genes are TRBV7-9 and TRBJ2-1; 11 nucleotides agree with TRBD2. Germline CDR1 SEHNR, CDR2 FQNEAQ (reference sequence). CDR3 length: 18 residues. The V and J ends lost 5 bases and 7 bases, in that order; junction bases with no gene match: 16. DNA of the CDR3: TGTGCCAGCAGCCCTCCCATTCGACTAGCGGGAAGGAAGAATGAGCAGTTCTTC. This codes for CASSPPIRLAGRKNEQFF.

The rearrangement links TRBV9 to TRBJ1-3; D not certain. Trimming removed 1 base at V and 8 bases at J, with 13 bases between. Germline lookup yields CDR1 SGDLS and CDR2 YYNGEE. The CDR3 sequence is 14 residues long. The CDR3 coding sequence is TGTGCCAGCAGCGTAATGCCGAGGACGGACACCATATATTTT. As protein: CASSVMPRTDTIYF.

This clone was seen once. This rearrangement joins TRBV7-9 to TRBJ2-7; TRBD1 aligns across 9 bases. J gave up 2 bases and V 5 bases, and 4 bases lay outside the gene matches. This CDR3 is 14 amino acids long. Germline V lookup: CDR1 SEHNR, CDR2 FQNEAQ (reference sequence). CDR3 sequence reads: CASSQGTGTYEQYF. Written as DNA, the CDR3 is TGTGCCAGCAGCCAGGGGACAGGGACCTACGAGCAGTACTTC. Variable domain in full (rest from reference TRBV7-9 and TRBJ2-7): DTGVSQNPRHKITKRGQNVTFRCDPISEHNRLYWYRQTLGQGPEFLTYFQNEAQLEKSRLLSDRFSAERPKGSFSTLEIQRTEQGDSAMYLCASSQGTGTYEQYFGPGTRLTVT.

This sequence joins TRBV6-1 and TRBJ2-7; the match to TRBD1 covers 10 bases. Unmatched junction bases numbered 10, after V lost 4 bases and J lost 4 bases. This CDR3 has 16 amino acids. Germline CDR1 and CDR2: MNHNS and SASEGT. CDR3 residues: CASSGGQGDLLYEQYF. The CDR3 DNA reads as TGTGCCAGCAGTGGAGGACAGGGGGATCTCCTTTACGAGCAGTACTTC.

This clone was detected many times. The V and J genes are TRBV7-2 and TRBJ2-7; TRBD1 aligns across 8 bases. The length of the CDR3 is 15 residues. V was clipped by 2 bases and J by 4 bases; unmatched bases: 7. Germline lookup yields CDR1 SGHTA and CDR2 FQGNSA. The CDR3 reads CASSLPGQGAYEQYF. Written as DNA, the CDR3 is TGTGCCAGCAGCTTACCTGGACAGGGTGCATACGAGCAGTACTTC.